This TCR beta chain is from a study of blood T cell repertoires in COVID-19. This clone has just one count. Participants came from roughly 25 US areas, aged roughly 18 to 95 years. Germline CDR1 reads SGHAT; CDR2 reads FQNNGV. This CDR3 has 14 residues. V lost 4 bases and J lost 4, with 13 bases in between. Here immunoSEQ multiplex PCR was the method, and the copy in TCRdb shows in-frame clones only, minus some. The repertoire holds over 250,000 clones, with around nine tenths as singletons. The sequenced material came from PBMCs or T cells enriched from blood (not recorded which). The sequence was collected from a woman aged 55 to 70 who had recovered from COVID-19. The chain links TRBV11-2 to TRBJ1-2; D is perhaps TRBD1 (6 bases). The CDR3 is CASSSRTESYGYTF. CDR3 coding DNA: TGTGCCAGCAGCTCCCGGACAGAATCCTATGGCTACACCTTC.